The sequence of this TCR beta chain was determined in a study of cytomegalovirus exposure and HLA in healthy donors. Study outcomes and limitations: An analysis done earlier found most TCR beta V segments productive about 87% or about 30% of the time. Judged likely to be a sequencing artifact was a cluster of highly shared sequence variants.

In regard to this clone: What it binds is unknown. At one end the junction does not follow the germline gene, possibly because of a read error.

Germline V lookup: CDR1 SGHAT, CDR2 FQNNGV. The CDR3 consists of 12 residues. 60 Vbeta and 13 Jbeta primers were used in PCR. Clones were sequenced by immunoSEQ multiplex PCR, and TCRdb holds only the in-frame ones, with some missing. The sample lists some 79,000 clones; 55% to 70% were seen once. Input material: PBMCs. This clonotype was sampled from a woman between 40 and 55 years old in good health and CMV-seropositive. J is TRBJ1-2 and V is TRBV11-2; 9 nucleotides agree with TRBD1. The CDR3 coding sequence is TGTGCCAGCAGCCCCTCCGGGACAGGGAGGTTCTTC. Its translation is CASSPSGTGRFF.